This T cell receptor (delta chain) was obtained from a study of delta chains in infants with herpesvirus infections (dated by TCRdb to 2021 to 2024). About the investigation overall: The study prospectively followed a Ugandan infant birth cohort from birth to characterize gammadelta T cell responses to primary cytomegalovirus (CMV) infection. In infants who were infected with CMV after birth, the study searched for a public fetal Vdelta1/Vgamma8 gammadelta TCR clonotype. From PBMC, gammadelta TCRs were sequenced for 18 CMV-infected infants (one congenitally infected) and seven to nine CMV-uninfected infants who had sufficient sample available. Infant blood samples were grouped into approximate age categories of 1.5, 4, 8 and 12 months. Previously published Belgian fetal and cord blood gammadelta TCR data were added only for comparison and were not generated in this cohort. General study outcomes and caveats: Presence of the public clonotype at levels below the detection limit might still occur in CMV-uninfected infants. A small sample size and the lack of race- or environment-matched controls were noted by the authors, because CMV is acquired by nearly all Ugandans before adulthood. The frequency of the public clonotype among Vdelta1 cells appeared to be inversely correlated with age at infection and fell quickly, apparently not lasting beyond around two months. The public clonotype was found only at the first time point after infection and was absent in uninfected infants and in those infected after 120 days. The public Vdelta1 clonotype was detected in about 20% of the 18 CMV-infected infants, namely three infected postnatally before 120 days of age and the congenitally infected infant.

The CDR3 spans 20 residues, from the cysteine through the phenylalanine. Only the CDR3 DNA is retained, 60 bases long and in frame from the first base. V drops 3 bases and J drops 0 bases, leaving 26 bases in between. According to the germline V gene, CDR1 reads TSWWSYY and CDR2 reads QGS. In Kampala, Uganda, pregnant women receiving prenatal care were recruited and their infants were enrolled, and documentation of maternal HIV status was required. Home visits to families took place weekly, and collection of infant clinical information, oral swabs and peripheral blood began at 6 weeks of age and was repeated every 4 months after that. Blood was drawn into heparin tubes, and PBMC were isolated via Ficoll-Paque density gradient centrifugation and then cryopreserved. The receptor library was made with RT-PCR. PBMC RNA was reverse transcribed with SuperScript II using gamma-chain- and delta-chain-specific primers to generate TCR cDNA. After purification with AMPure XP beads, the cDNA was amplified and indexed with Illumina adapters using the Nextera XT Index Kit. Sequencing of the gammadelta TCR libraries was done on an Illumina MiSeq using a V2 300-cycle kit. The original methods were these. Using MiXCR v2.1.12, CDR3 sequences were assembled, and reads were mapped onto D, J and V genes obtained from GenBank. VDJtools v1.2.1 was used to carry out repertoire analyses of the CDR3 clonotypes. TCRdb processed the public reads again with the CATT caller, after which rows with matching DNA were combined. The V and J calls follow TCRdb's processing rather than the paper's. The sample profile shows fewer than 400 delta-chain clones; 60% to 70% of them were found once. The ten biggest clones cover around 93% of the sample.

In regard to this clone: Its antigen remains undetermined. TCRdb attributes to this sequence the protein of a much larger clone, which differs from the DNA translation at residue 7; a read error is likely, and the protein displayed is translated from the DNA.

The sample here was peripheral blood, taken at time point 1 of longitudinal follow-up. The sequence is built from TRDV1 and TRDJ1; a tentative D match to TRDD3 spans 5 bases. The sequence came from a human donor who was a Ugandan infant, either HIV-exposed or HIV-unexposed (not recorded which). The CDR3 reads CALGDPGDLNALGYTDKLIF. The nucleotide sequence is TGTGCTCTTGGGGACCCCGGGGACCTAAATGCTCTGGGATACACCGATAAACTCATCTTT.